This T cell receptor (beta chain) was observed in a study of cytomegalovirus exposure and HLA in healthy donors. Primers for the PCR totalled 60 Vbeta and 13 Jbeta. Sequencing used immunoSEQ multiplex PCR; TCRdb keeps in-frame clones, though not all of them. The table has 100,000 to 150,000 clones, roughly 10% seen once; the top ten hold approximately 4.5%. V was cut by 6 bases and J by 2 bases, with 7 bases left in between. CDR1 MDHEN and CDR2 SYDVKM come from the germline V gene. There are 12 residues in the CDR3. This receptor was taken from a woman between 18 and 29 years old in good health and CMV-seropositive. Specimen: PBMCs. This chain connects TRBV28 to TRBJ2-5; a weak D match, TRBD1 (5 bases). The CDR3 reads CASRRTQETQYF. The CDR3 nucleotides read TGTGCCAGCAGAAGGACACAAGAGACCCAGTACTTC.